This entry lists 7 T cell receptor beta chains sequenced from one sample in a study of shared clonotypes between healthy human individuals. The data were produced by immunoSEQ multiplex PCR, yet TCRdb's version contains in-frame clones alone and is incomplete. The sample lists about 2.4 million clones, 90% to 95% occurring once. Material: naive CD4+ T cells sorted from blood. The subset denotes: CD45RA+ positively selected. Every receptor here comes from a young man in good health.

As for this clone: Other DNA sequences within the sample encode an identical CDR3. V is TRBV11-2 and J is TRBJ2-7; 14 nucleotides agree with TRBD2. Germline values: CDR1 SGHAT, CDR2 FQNNGV. There are 15 residues in the CDR3. Losses at the gene ends were 3 bases for V and 2 bases for J; bases not matched to a gene: 0. The CDR3 spells CASSLGLAGAYEQYF. DNA of the CDR3: TGTGCCAGCAGCTTGGGACTAGCGGGAGCCTACGAGCAGTACTTC. Using reference TRBV11-2 and TRBJ2-7 for the parts outside the CDR3, the full variable domain is EAGVAQSPRYKIIEKRQSVAFWCNPISGHATLYWYQQILGQGPKLLIQFQNNGVVDDSQLPKDRFSAERLKGVDSTLKIQPAKLEDSAVYLCASSLGLAGAYEQYFGPGTRLTVT.

This chain uses TRBV7-3 with TRBJ2-1, with 8 bases lining up with TRBD2. J gave up 4 bases and V 4 bases, and 6 bases lay outside the gene matches. The CDR3 consists of 15 residues. Looked up from germline, CDR1 is SGHTA and CDR2 is FQGTGA. The CDR3 bases are TGTGCCAGCAGCTCCCGACCGGGGGGGTACAATGAGCAGTTCTTC. Its protein is CASSSRPGGYNEQFF.

V and J are TRBV19 and TRBJ1-1, with D possibly being TRBD1 (6 bases). The length of the CDR3 is 16 residues. Germline CDR1 and CDR2: LNHDA and SQIVND (reference sequence). V lost 5 bases and J 1 base, leaving 17 bases between the germline ends. CDR3: CASSPIPGASNTEAFF. The CDR3 region has the DNA TGTGCCAGTAGTCCGATCCCAGGGGCCTCGAACACTGAAGCTTTCTTT. Complete variable domain (other parts from reference TRBV19 and TRBJ1-1): DGGITQSPKYLFRKEGQNVTLSCEQNLNHDAMYWYRQDPGQGLRLIYYSQIVNDFQKGDIAEGYSVSREKKESFPLTVTSAQKNPTAFYLCASSPIPGASNTEAFFGQGTRLTVV.

The rearrangement joins TRBV19 to TRBJ1-5; 9 nucleotides line up with TRBD1. Per germline, CDR1 LNHDA and CDR2 SQIVND (reference sequence). This CDR3 comprises 16 residues. Unmatched junction bases numbered 4, after V lost 4 bases and J lost 0 bases. Here the CDR3 reads CASSTGTGNSNQPQHF. CDR3 DNA sequence: TGTGCCAGTAGTACCGGGACAGGGAATAGCAATCAGCCCCAGCATTTT.

V is TRBV7-2 and J is TRBJ2-6; 8 bases fit TRBD2. Germline loops: CDR1 SGHTA, CDR2 FQGNSA. Trimming removed 2 bases from V and 0 bases from J; junction bases left unmatched: 9. CDR3 size: 19 residues. The DNA of the CDR3 is TGTGCCAGCAGCTTATTCGGCCTAGCGGGTACCTCTGGGGCCAACGTCCTGACTTTC. Translated, it gives CASSLFGLAGTSGANVLTF.

The chain employs TRBV2 and TRBJ1-5; tentative D call: TRBD1 (6 bases). Trimming shortened V by 7 bases and J by 2 bases, and 15 bases separated the two germline ends. The length of the CDR3 is 15 residues. Germline loops: CDR1 SNHLY, CDR2 FYNNEI. CDR3 sequence: CASTNRVSGNQPQHF. The DNA of the CDR3 is TGTGCCAGCACAAACAGGGTAAGCGGCAATCAGCCCCAGCATTTT.

This clone has only a few counts. The J gene is TRBJ1-5, the V gene TRBV2; the D is unclear. Per the germline V gene, CDR1 is SNHLY and CDR2 is FYNNEI. The V end lost 6 bases, the J end lost 0 bases, and 12 bases lay between the germline ends. This CDR3 is built from 15 residues. CDR3 sequence: CASRPTSSSNQPQHF. In DNA, the CDR3 is TGTGCCAGCAGACCTACCTCTAGTAGCAATCAGCCCCAGCATTTT.